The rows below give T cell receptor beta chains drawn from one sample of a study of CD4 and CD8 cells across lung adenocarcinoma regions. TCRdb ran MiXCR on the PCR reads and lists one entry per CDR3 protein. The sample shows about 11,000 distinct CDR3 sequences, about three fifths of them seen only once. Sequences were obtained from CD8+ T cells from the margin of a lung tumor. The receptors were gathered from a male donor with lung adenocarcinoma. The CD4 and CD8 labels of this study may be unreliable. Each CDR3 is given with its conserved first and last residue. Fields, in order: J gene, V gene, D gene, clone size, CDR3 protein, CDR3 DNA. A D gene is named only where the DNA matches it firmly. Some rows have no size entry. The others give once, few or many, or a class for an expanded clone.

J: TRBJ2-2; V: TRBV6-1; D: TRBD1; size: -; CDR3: CASKGQGGPGELFF; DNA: TGTGCCAGCAAAGGACAGGGTGGGCCCGGGGAGCTGTTTTTT
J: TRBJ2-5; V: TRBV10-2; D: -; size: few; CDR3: CASSESGYQETQYF; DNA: TGCGCCAGCAGTGAGAGTGGGTACCAAGAGACCCAGTACTTC
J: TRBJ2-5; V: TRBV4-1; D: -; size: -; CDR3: CAREIGSGEQETQYF; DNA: TGCGCCAGGGAGATCGGGAGCGGTGAACAAGAGACCCAGTACTTC
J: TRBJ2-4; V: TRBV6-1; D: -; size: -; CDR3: CASRDAGLGAGNIQYF; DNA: TGTGCCAGCCGTGACGCCGGGCTGGGGGCCGGGAACATTCAGTATTTC
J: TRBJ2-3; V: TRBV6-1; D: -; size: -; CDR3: CASSVAGGGVTDTQYF; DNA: TGTGCCAGCAGTGTGGCAGGCGGGGGCGTCACAGATACGCAGTATTTT
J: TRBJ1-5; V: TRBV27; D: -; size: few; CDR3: CASSLADGHNQPQHF; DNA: TGTGCCAGCAGTTTGGCGGACGGACACAATCAGCCCCAGCATTTT
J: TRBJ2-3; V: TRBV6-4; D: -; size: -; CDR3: CASSDSGLETDTQYF; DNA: TGTGCCAGCAGTGACTCGGGTCTAGAAACAGATACGCAGTATTTT
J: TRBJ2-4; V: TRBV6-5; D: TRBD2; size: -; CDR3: CASSYGGIAGVNIQYF; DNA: TGTGCCAGCAGTTACGGTGGAATAGCGGGAGTTAACATTCAGTACTTC
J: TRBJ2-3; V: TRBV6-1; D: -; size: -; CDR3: CAGRGLRDIQYF; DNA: TGTGCGGGCAGGGGCCTCAGAGATATTCAGTATTTT
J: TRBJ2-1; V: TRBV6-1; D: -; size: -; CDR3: CASLSRQASYNEQFF; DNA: TGTGCCAGCTTGTCTAGACAGGCATCCTACAATGAGCAGTTCTTC
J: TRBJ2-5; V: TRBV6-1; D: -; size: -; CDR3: CASKGGGDQETQYF; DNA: TGTGCCAGCAAGGGGGGGGGGGACCAAGAGACCCAGTACTTC
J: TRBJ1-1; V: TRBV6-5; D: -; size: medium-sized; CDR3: CASSYRQTNTEAFF; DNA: TGTGCCAGCAGTTACCGGCAGACGAACACTGAAGCTTTCTTT
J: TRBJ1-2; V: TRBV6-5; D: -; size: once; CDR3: CASSYSGLGGGYTF; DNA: TGTGCCAGCAGTTACTCTGGTCTGGGCGGTGGCTACACCTTC
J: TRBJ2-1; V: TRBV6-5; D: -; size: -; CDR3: CASKLGQADSKNAQFF; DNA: TGTGCCAGCAAGTTAGGACAAGCGGATAGCAAAAATGCGCAGTTCTTC
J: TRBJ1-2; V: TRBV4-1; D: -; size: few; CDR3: CASSTGSEISRNYGYTF; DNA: TGCGCCAGCAGCACAGGGTCGGAGATTAGCAGGAACTATGGCTACACCTTC
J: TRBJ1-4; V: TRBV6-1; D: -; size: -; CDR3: CASSRLNEKLFF; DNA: TGTGCCAGCAGTAGACTGAATGAAAAACTGTTTTTT
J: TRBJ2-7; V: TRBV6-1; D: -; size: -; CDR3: CASSLSRGTYEQYF; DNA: TGTGCCAGCAGCCTTAGCAGGGGAACCTACGAGCAGTACTTC
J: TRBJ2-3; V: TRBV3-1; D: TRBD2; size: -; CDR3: CASSQGTSGGTDTQYF; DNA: TGTGCCAGCAGCCAAGGGACTAGCGGGGGGACAGATACGCAGTATTTT
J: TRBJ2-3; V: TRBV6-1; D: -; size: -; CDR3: CASRDAGPGARDTQYF; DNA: TGTGCCAGCCGTGACGCGGGGCCAGGGGCCAGGGATACGCAGTATTTT
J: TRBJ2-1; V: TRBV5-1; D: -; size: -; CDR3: CASSVRGLTYNEQFF; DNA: TGCGCCAGCAGCGTGCGGGGACTTACCTACAATGAGCAGTTCTTC
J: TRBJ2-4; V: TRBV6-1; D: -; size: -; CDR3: CASSEAGLGARDIQYF; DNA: TGTGCCAGCAGTGAAGCGGGGCTAGGGGCCAGGGATATTCAGTACTTC
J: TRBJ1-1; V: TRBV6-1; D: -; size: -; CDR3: CASKGGFARGTEAFF; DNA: TGTGCCAGCAAAGGGGGTTTTGCTCGGGGCACTGAAGCTTTCTTT
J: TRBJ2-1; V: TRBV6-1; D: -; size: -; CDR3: CASSELSGNEQFF; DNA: TGTGCCAGCAGTGAACTCTCGGGCAATGAGCAGTTCTTC
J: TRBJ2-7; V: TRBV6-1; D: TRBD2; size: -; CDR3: CASSREATSYEQYF; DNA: TGTGCCAGCAGCCGGGAGGCTACCTCCTACGAGCAGTACTTC
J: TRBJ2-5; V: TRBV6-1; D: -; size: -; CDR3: CASSLQGKYQETQYF; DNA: TGTGCCAGCAGCCTACAGGGAAAGTACCAAGAGACCCAGTACTTC
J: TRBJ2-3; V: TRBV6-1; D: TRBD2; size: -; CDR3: CASSLAGGPDTQYF; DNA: TGTGCCAGCAGCCTGGCGGGAGGGCCAGATACGCAGTACTTT
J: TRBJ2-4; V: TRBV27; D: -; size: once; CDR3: CASSLGGGEKNIQYF; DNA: TGTGCCAGCAGTTTGGGGGGCGGCGAAAAAAACATTCAGTACTTC
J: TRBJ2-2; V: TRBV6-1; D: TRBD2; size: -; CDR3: CASSRLADNTGELFF; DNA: TGTGCCAGCAGTAGACTAGCGGATAACACCGGGGAGCTGTTTTTT
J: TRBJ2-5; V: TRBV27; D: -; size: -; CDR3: CASSAQGRGTQYF; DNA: TGTGCCAGCAGTGCCCAGGGTCGGGGGACCCAGTACTTC
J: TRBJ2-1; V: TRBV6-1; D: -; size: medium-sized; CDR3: CASSEGGYSYNEQFF; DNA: TGTGCCAGCAGTGAAGGGGGTTACTCCTACAATGAGCAGTTCTTC
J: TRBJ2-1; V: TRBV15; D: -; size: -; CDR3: CATSVPGTPYNEQFF; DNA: TGTGCCACCAGCGTTCCCGGGACACCCTACAATGAGCAGTTCTTC
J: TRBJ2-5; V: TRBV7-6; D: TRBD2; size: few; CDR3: CASSLAAYTSGETQYF; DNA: TGTGCCAGCAGCTTAGCGGCCTACACTAGCGGGGAGACCCAGTACTTC
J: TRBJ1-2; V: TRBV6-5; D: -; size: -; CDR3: CASSYRGSGYTF; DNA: TGTGCCAGCAGTTACAGGGGAAGCGGCTACACCTTC
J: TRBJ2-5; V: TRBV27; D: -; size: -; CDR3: CASSSIQDSKETQYF; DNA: TGTGCCAGCAGTTCCATACAAGACAGTAAAGAGACCCAGTACTTC
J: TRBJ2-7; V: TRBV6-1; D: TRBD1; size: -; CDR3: CASSEGDRSYEQYF; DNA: TGTGCCAGCAGTGAGGGGGACAGGTCCTACGAGCAGTACTTC
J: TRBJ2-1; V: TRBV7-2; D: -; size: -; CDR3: CASSPNAGTQNEQFF; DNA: TGTGCCAGCAGCCCCAATGCCGGGACTCAAAATGAGCAGTTCTTC
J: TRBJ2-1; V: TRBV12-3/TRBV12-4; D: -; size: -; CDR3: CASSFLASLGRNEQFF; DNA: TGTGCCAGCAGTTTCTTGGCTAGTCTGGGTCGCAATGAGCAGTTCTTC
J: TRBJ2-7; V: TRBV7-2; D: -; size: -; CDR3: CASSLEGGRFNEQYF; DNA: TGTGCCAGCAGCTTAGAGGGGGGAAGGTTCAACGAGCAGTACTTC
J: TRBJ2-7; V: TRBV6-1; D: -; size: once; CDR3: CASSDTWPRATNEQYF; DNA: TGTGCCAGCAGTGACACGTGGCCGAGAGCCACAAATGAGCAGTACTTC
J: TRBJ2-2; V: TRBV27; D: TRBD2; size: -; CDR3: CASSLWTRGGELFF; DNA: TGTGCCAGCAGTTTATGGACTAGGGGCGGGGAGCTGTTTTTT
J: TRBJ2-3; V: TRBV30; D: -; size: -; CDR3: CAWSFSGSTDTQYF; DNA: TGTGCCTGGAGTTTCTCCGGGAGCACAGATACGCAGTATTTT
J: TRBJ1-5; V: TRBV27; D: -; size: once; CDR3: CASSPTGAQYQPQHF; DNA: TGTGCCAGCAGTCCGACCGGGGCCCAATATCAGCCCCAGCATTTT
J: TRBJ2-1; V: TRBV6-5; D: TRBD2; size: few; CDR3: CASSYGSGGPGEQFF; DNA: TGTGCCAGCAGTTATGGGAGCGGGGGGCCGGGTGAGCAGTTCTTC
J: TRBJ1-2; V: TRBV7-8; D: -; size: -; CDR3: CASSPALTGMNGYTF; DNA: TGTGCCAGCAGCCCGGCCCTCACCGGGATGAATGGCTACACCTTC
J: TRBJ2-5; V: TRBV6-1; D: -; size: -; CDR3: CASNTGGHQDTQYF; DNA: TGTGCCAGCAACACTGGGGGTCACCAAGACACCCAGTACTTC
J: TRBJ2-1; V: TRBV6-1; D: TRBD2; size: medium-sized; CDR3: CASTLSGRETNEQFF; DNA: TGTGCCAGCACCCTAAGCGGGAGGGAAACTAATGAGCAGTTCTTC
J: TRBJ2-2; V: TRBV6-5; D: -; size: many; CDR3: CASSSGHLTGELFF; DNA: TGTGCCAGCAGTTCGGGACACCTCACCGGGGAGCTGTTTTTT
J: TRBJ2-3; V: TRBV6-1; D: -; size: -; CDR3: CASSEARGHLTDTQYF; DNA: TGTGCCAGCAGTGAAGCCCGAGGACACCTCACAGATACGCAGTATTTT
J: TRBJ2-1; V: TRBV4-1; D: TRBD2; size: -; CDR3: CASSQARTSTYNEQFF; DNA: TGCGCCAGCAGCCAGGCTCGGACTAGTACCTACAATGAGCAGTTCTTC
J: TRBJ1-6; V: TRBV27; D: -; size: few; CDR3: CASRGNNSPLHF; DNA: TGTGCCAGCAGGGGAAATAATTCACCCCTCCACTTT
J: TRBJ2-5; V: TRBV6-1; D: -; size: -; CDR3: CASSANREQTQYF; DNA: TGTGCCAGCAGTGCTAATCGAGAACAGACCCAGTACTTC
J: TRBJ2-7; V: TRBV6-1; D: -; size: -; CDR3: CASSEVSGATYEQYF; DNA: TGTGCCAGCAGTGAAGTTAGCGGAGCTACCTACGAGCAGTACTTC
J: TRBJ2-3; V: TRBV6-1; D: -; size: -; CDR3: CASRGAGGGVEDTQYF; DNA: TGTGCCAGCAGGGGGGCCGGGGGAGGGGTCGAGGATACGCAGTACTTT
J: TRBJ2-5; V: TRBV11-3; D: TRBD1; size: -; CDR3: CASSPGTDGRETQYF; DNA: TGTGCCAGCAGCCCTGGGACAGACGGGCGGGAGACCCAGTACTTC